The text below deals with one T cell receptor beta chain. Its antigen remains unknown. The data originate from a study of cytomegalovirus exposure and HLA in healthy donors. Notes on the study in general: Accurate predictions that matched the HLA-A and HLA-B alleles of most subjects were reportedly made from TCR beta sequences. Generally TCR sequences proved uncommon, though certain public TCRs appeared in numerous donors.

From germline, CDR1 is SGDLS and CDR2 YYNGEE. The ends were cut back, 9 bases at V and 6 bases at J, with 15 bases in the middle. This CDR3 spans 13 amino acids. A multiplex PCR was run with 60 Vbeta primers and 13 Jbeta primers. Profiled with immunoSEQ multiplex PCR; TCRdb holds only in-frame clones, not every one. The sample includes about 92,000 clones, 70% to 90% seen only once; the top ten take about 5.6%. Unrecorded immune exposure was likely among donors, who were nominally healthy when sampled. The rearrangement links TRBV9 to TRBJ1-4; D unclear. The sequence was collected from a woman aged 18-35 years in good health and CMV-seropositive. Sequencing used PBMCs. CDR3 sequence reads: CANSRTRDEKLFF. As DNA, the CDR3 is TGTGCCAACTCCCGGACGCGGGATGAAAAACTGTTTTTT.